This T cell receptor (beta chain) was sequenced in a study of T cell responses to AZD1222 COVID-19 vaccine. Study-wide findings and caveats: Clonal diversity may have been underestimated, and the donors were mostly white British, with more females than males. Across spike, vaccine-associated CD4 TCRs were found, dominant at 160-218 and 743-854.

V lost 7 bases to trimming and J lost 5 bases; unmatched junction nucleotides: 9. This CDR3 spans 15 amino acids. CDR1 is MDHEN, CDR2 SYDVKM, per germline. To note about this clone: Its antigen is undetermined.

TCRdb's copy holds only in-frame clones and misses some; the assay was immunoSEQ multiplex PCR. The table includes 250,000 to 300,000 clones, almost 95% detected once. The material was peripheral blood, obtained 28 days after the second AZD1222 dose. The origin of this receptor is an adult who received the AZD1222 COVID-19 vaccine. The gene calls are TRBV28 and TRBJ2-2, with 8 bases identical to TRBD1. Here the CDR3 reads CASTTGTGRTGELFF. In nucleotides, the CDR3 is TGTGCCAGCACCACCGGGACAGGACGGACCGGGGAGCTGTTTTTT.